This T cell receptor (beta chain) was found in a study of shared clonotypes between healthy human individuals. Regarding the study as a whole: The expectation was that sequencing depth would affect clonotype sharing among donors.

To note about this clone: What it binds is not known.

J was trimmed by 7 bases and V by 4 bases; bases with no gene match: 4. Germline V gene lookup returns CDR1 SGHNT and CDR2 YYREEE (reference sequence). The CDR3 is made up of 12 amino acids. Running of the assay took place at deep level. About 28,000 T cell genomes, or approximately 300 ng DNA, went into replicate PCRs of unsorted PBMC. Using immunoSEQ multiplex PCR, the repertoire was profiled, and TCRdb retains in-frame clones only, with some absent. Found here are about 490,000 clones, around 80% of them singletons; the top ten hold approximately 12%. Sequencing used PBMCs. V and J are TRBV5-4 and TRBJ1-1; TRBD1 aligns across 7 bases. The source of this sequence is a woman in her thirties or forties in good health. Some clones in this sample may be carry-over from other donors' samples. As DNA, the CDR3 is TGTGCCAGCAGCGGCCCAGGGGGTGAAGCTTTCTTT. Translation gives CASSGPGGEAFF.